What follows is one T cell receptor (beta chain) and its context. Its antigen specificity is not known. No much larger clonotype is one base removed from it; base qualities were not supplied. The germline V gene (reference sequence) provides CDR1 MNHNY and CDR2 SVGAGI. A distance of 9 bases separates the germline ends of V and J, which lose 2 bases and 4 bases respectively. The CDR3 holds 13 amino acids from the cysteine to the phenylalanine. Left in the record is the CDR3 DNA by itself, 39 bases read in frame from the first base. The TCR beta CDR3 regions were amplified from the RNA transcripts. The TCR CDR3 was subjected to a first round of RT-PCR using the HTBI primer set and the Qiagen OneStep RT-PCR kit. A second multiplex PCR round built the libraries, followed by size selection and purification. Sequencing of the libraries was done on an Illumina HiSeq2000 using paired-end 100 bp reads. The authors' pipeline ran thus. Raw data were processed with SOAPnuke, discarding reads with adapters, uncalled bases, mean Phred below 15, or no exact constant-primer or identifier match. COPE v1.2.5 was used to merge high-quality paired reads, and clonotypes were defined as unique nucleotide sequences. MiTCR v1.1 was used to align clonotypes to the IMGT TRBV, TRBD and TRBJ reference segments. The analysis included only V-J combinations with a frequency above 0.0001, which together covered more than 98% of the repertoires. The TCS score was defined as the ratio of F50 (clonal expansion) to E x V (chaos), calculated using BLOSUM62-based TCRdist between CDR3 peptides within each V-J. Welch's t-statistics and random forest reduced 450 to 600 V-J features to roughly 13, which were used in a naive Bayes classifier (R e1071). The similarity between thyroid and blood repertoires was quantified using the Morisita-Horn index. TCRdb trimmed the raw reads at Q25, called clones with MiXCR and kept productive beta chains. All rows with the same CDR3 protein become a single entry with the most common DNA and genes. TCRdb, not the authors, supplied the V and J calls. The sample table contains 600,000 to 700,000 distinct CDR3 sequences; only one count was recorded for about 45% of them. The top ten constitute more than 7% of the sample.

Exclusion was applied to patients with uncontrolled infections, other autoimmune diseases, pregnancy or lactation. Diagnoses relied on clinical symptoms, serum thyroxine and TRAb, thyroid ultrasound and orbital computed tomography. Total RNA was extracted with Trizol reagent, and quality was checked on an Agilent 2100 Bioanalyzer. These data belong to a study of T cells in Graves' hyperthyroidism and ophthalmopathy (dated by TCRdb to the late 2010s). Turning to the overall study: To identify TCR V-J signatures that set the groups apart, the researchers used a discovery cohort of 100 patients, made up of 43 with Graves' ophthalmopathy and about 60 with stable Graves' hyperthyroidism. The paper describes TCR Vbeta CDR3 sequencing of 140 or so peripheral blood samples, made up of 43 ophthalmopathy patients, approximately 73 hyperthyroidism patients and 17 progressor patients. The approximately 95 discovery patients were divided at random into training and test sets in a 7:3 ratio. After sampling, hyperthyroidism patients received methimazole starting at 30 mg daily, and ophthalmopathy patients received high-dose intravenous methylprednisolone. Whether ophthalmopathy could be predicted prospectively was tested in an independent validation cohort made up of roughly 19 hyperthyroidism patients plus 17 patients who later progressed to ophthalmopathy. In addition, the study compared T-cell repertoires in thyroid tissue and in blood from about 6 Graves' hyperthyroidism patients. What the work shows at the level of the full study, not this receptor alone: In validation, progression to ophthalmopathy was predicted by the model with approximately 67% sensitivity and 72.22% specificity, a median of approximately 6.5 months before onset. No statistical method was used to fix the sample size in advance, and group allocation was not hidden from the investigators. Blood samples also contained most of the expanded thyroid clonotypes (frequency above 0.001), which suggests that blood repertoires may reflect thyroid immune responses. A 13 V-J signature model separated ophthalmopathy from stable hyperthyroidism, with 87.88% sensitivity and 81.08% specificity in cross-validation and 80%/75% in testing.

The sequencing input was peripheral blood or thyroid tissue (not recorded which). The chain is made from TRBV6-6 and TRBJ2-7; no D gene is confidently identified. The sequence was collected from an adult man with Graves' disease, either hyperthyroidism or ophthalmopathy (not recorded which). The sequenced DNA is TGTGCCAGCAGTTACACAAACATGTACGAGCAGTACTTC. Protein translation: CASSYTNMYEQYF.